This TCR beta chain originates from a study of blood T cell repertoires in COVID-19. Study in general: In each case, the material was cDNA or gDNA derived from T cells, B-cell-depleted T cells, or PBMCs.

Germline V gives CDR1 MNHEY, CDR2 SMNVEV (reference sequence). This CDR3 is 14 amino acids long. The J segment lost 2 bases and the V segment lost 6 bases, leaving 5 bases of the junction unmatched. The table came from immunoSEQ multiplex PCR; TCRdb's copy has only in-frame clones and leaves some out. The sample has fewer than 250,000 clones, 92% seen once; the top ten hold around 0.84%. This chain uses TRBV27 with TRBJ2-7; 9 nucleotides agree with TRBD1. Specimen: peripheral blood. The receptor comes from a man aged 55 to 70 with COVID-19, enrolled during active disease. This CDR3 is CASRRQGVPYEQYF. In DNA, the CDR3 is TGTGCCAGCAGGCGACAGGGGGTCCCCTACGAGCAGTACTTC.